Presented here are 13 T cell receptor beta chains from one specimen sequenced in a study of blood T cell repertoires in COVID-19. Method: immunoSEQ multiplex PCR; TCRdb's copy keeps in-frame clones and lacks some. The sample lists 150,000 to 190,000 clones, around 84% occurring once. The sequencing sample was made of PBMCs or T cells enriched from blood (not recorded which). The origin of the receptors is a man aged 50 or older who had recovered from COVID-19.

CDR3 DNA sequence: TGTGCCAGCAGCTTAGCCCAGGGAGGAGGCTACACCTTC. It translates to CASSLAQGGGYTF. This chain joins TRBV7-2 and TRBJ1-2; tentatively, D is TRBD1 (5 bases). Trimming removed 0 bases from V and 8 bases from J, with 10 bases in between. Germline CDR1 SGHTA, CDR2 FQGNSA. This CDR3 contains 13 residues.

This clone was recorded a few times. This chain joins TRBV11-2 and TRBJ2-3; 9 nucleotides match TRBD2. The ends lost 5 bases at V and 13 bases at J; junction bases unmatched: 16. CDR1 is SGHAT, CDR2 FQNNGV, per germline. The CDR3 sequence is 15 residues long. The CDR3: CASSPSSGGGGKEYF. CDR3 nucleotides: TGTGCCAGCAGCCCAAGCTCTGGCGGGGGGGGGAAGGAGTATTTT.

V and J are TRBV6-6 and TRBJ1-2; possible D gene TRBD1, 6 bases. V was cut by 6 bases and J by 2 bases, with 10 bases left in between. Germline loops: CDR1 MNHNY, CDR2 SVGAGI (reference sequence). The CDR3 loop spans 13 amino acids. The CDR3 reads CASSPTGNYGYTF. The CDR3 DNA sequence: TGTGCCAGCAGCCCCACAGGGAACTATGGCTACACCTTC.

For the CDR3, the DNA is TGCGCCAGCGGTCAGGGGGCTAGGGAGACCCAGTACTTC. The encoded protein is CASGQGARETQYF. The chain combines TRBV5-1 with TRBJ2-5, with 8 bases lining up with TRBD1. Germline V lookup: CDR1 SGHRS, CDR2 YFSETQ. The CDR3 is 13 residues long. Trimming took 7 bases from V and 5 from J; bases not matched to a gene: 7.

The V call is TRBV7-9, the J call TRBJ2-7; weak D call: TRBD1 (5 bases). The CDR3 is 15 amino acids. Germline CDR1 and CDR2: SEHNR and FQNEAQ (reference sequence). V was clipped by 5 bases and J by 7 bases, with 21 bases between them. In DNA form, the CDR3 reads TGTGCCAGCAGCCCCCCTCAGGGTGACTCTCGGGAGCAGTACTTC. Encoded protein: CASSPPQGDSREQYF.

The chain carries TRBV7-2 and TRBJ1-3; no clear D gene. V was clipped by 2 bases and J by 4 bases, with 15 bases between them. Germline V gene sequence: CDR1 SGHTA, CDR2 FQGNSA. The CDR3 runs 16 residues. CDR3 sequence: CASSLTPGRPGNTIYF. The CDR3 DNA reads TGTGCCAGCAGCTTAACCCCAGGAAGGCCGGGAAACACCATATATTTT. Supplemented by reference TRBV7-2 and TRBJ1-3, the full variable domain reads GAGVSQSPSNKVTEKGKDVELRCDPISGHTALYWYRQSLGQGLEFLIYFQGNSAPDKSGLPSDRFSAERTGGSVSTLTIQRTQQEDSAVYLCASSLTPGRPGNTIYFGEGSWLTVV.

This sequence joins TRBV6-5 and TRBJ1-4; tentatively, D is TRBD1 (5 bases). This CDR3 has 14 amino acids. Trimming removed 8 bases from V and 7 bases from J, with 17 bases in between. Germline V gives CDR1 MNHEY, CDR2 SVGAGI. The CDR3 sequence is CASGTNRFAEKLFF. CDR3 in DNA: TGTGCCAGCGGAACGAACAGGTTTGCTGAAAAACTGTTTTTT.

This clone has just one count. The rearrangement links TRBV9 to TRBJ2-3; weak D call: TRBD1 (6 bases). V was trimmed by 3 bases and J by 3 bases, leaving 17 bases between them. CDR1 SGDLS and CDR2 YYNGEE come from the germline V gene. This CDR3 has 16 amino acids. CDR3 loop: CASSGLQQGQTDTQYF. Here the CDR3 DNA reads TGTGCCAGCAGCGGCCTGCAGCAGGGGCAAACAGATACGCAGTATTTT.

The rearrangement uses TRBV7-8 and TRBJ2-2; D might be TRBD1 (5 bases). V was trimmed by 4 bases and J by 3 bases, leaving 12 bases between them. The CDR3 is 15 residues long. Germline CDR1 and CDR2: SGHVS and FQNEAQ. The CDR3 nucleotides read TGTGCCAGCAGCTCCAGGGTTTTCGACACCGGGGAGCTGTTTTTT. Encoded protein: CASSSRVFDTGELFF.

Here the CDR3 DNA reads TGCGCCAGCTCCGGACAGGACCTCACCGGGGAGCTGTTTTTT. Its translation: CASSGQDLTGELFF. The V and J genes are TRBV4-3 and TRBJ2-2; 7 bases line up with TRBD1. The germline CDR1 and CDR2 sequences are LGHNA and YSLEER. With 8 bases clipped from V and 4 bases from J, the junction kept 7 bases outside the gene matches. The CDR3 is 14 residues long.

This chain joins TRBV28 and TRBJ2-5; tentatively, D is TRBD1 (6 bases). The germline gives CDR1 MDHEN, CDR2 SYDVKM. This CDR3 contains 13 residues. V was shortened by 5 bases and J by 4 bases, with 11 bases between the two germline ends. CDR3 in DNA: TGTGCCAGCAGTCCAGGGGCTCGAGAGACCCAGTACTTC. It specifies CASSPGARETQYF.

The V gene is TRBV5-8, the J gene TRBJ2-5; the D gene is possibly TRBD1 (7 bases). Germline-derived CDR1 and CDR2 are SGHTS and YDEGEE. The CDR3 is 16 amino acids. With 2 bases removed from V and 2 bases from J, the gap between germline ends came to 16 bases. The CDR3 DNA follows: TGTGCCAGCAGCTTAGGACCGCAGGGGGGACAAGAGACCCAGTACTTC. The encoded protein is CASSLGPQGGQETQYF.

This clone was seen a handful of times. The chain is built from TRBV2 and TRBJ1-6; no firm D call. This CDR3 comprises 16 residues. Per the germline V gene, CDR1 is SNHLY and CDR2 is FYNNEI. Trimming removed 6 bases from V and 0 bases from J, with 12 bases in between. CDR3 residues: CASRKDGSSYNSPLHF. DNA of the CDR3: TGTGCCAGCAGGAAGGACGGGAGCTCCTATAATTCACCCCTCCACTTT.